These 18 T cell receptor beta chains were all obtained from the same sample, sequenced in a study of human T cells and chemical hapten exposure. Time point: healthy volunteer bleed at 6 weeks. Sequencing started from total RNA isolated from unfractionated whole blood. Via MiXCR, TCRdb re-called the RACE reads, giving one row per CDR3 protein. The table shows fewer than 85,000 distinct CDR3 sequences, with roughly 8.7% occurring only once. Sequencing used whole blood. Receptor source: a male donor in good health. Some clones in this sample may be carry-over from other donors' samples.

V usage is TRBV10-3 and J usage is TRBJ2-3; D ambiguous. V lost 6 bases to trimming and J lost 1 base, with 11 bases between them. CDR3 length: 14 amino acids. Looked up from germline, CDR1 is ENHRY and CDR2 is SYGVKD. CDR3 DNA: TGTGCCATCAGCCCCTCGGCAGGCACAGATACGCAGTATTTT. Encoded protein: CAISPSAGTDTQYF.

This chain connects TRBV20-1 to TRBJ2-7; 9 bases agree with TRBD2. There are 14 residues in the CDR3. Trimming took 6 bases from V and 0 from J; bases not matched to a gene: 6. The germline V gene has CDR1 DFQATT and CDR2 SNEGSKA (reference sequence). The CDR3 sequence is CSALHSGSSYEQYF. The CDR3 nucleotides read TGCAGTGCGCTCCATAGCGGGAGCTCCTACGAGCAGTACTTC.

This clonotype was counted between two and nine times. The chain has TRBV12-3 or TRBV12-4 and TRBJ1-5; unclear D gene. Trimming removed 5 bases at V and 3 bases at J, with 8 bases between. The CDR3 contains 13 residues. CDR3 nucleotides: TGTGCCAGCAGTCCCCGTCCCAATCAGCCCCAGCATTTT. It codes for CASSPRPNQPQHF.

This clonotype was found many times. The J gene is TRBJ2-7, the V gene TRBV12-3 or TRBV12-4; D perhaps matches TRBD2 (6 bases). Trimming pared 5 bases from V and 5 bases from J, leaving 25 bases between. The CDR3 runs to 17 residues. The chain's CDR3 is CASSPYPPGRASNEQYF. The CDR3 coding sequence is TGTGCCAGCAGTCCCTACCCCCCCGGGAGAGCGTCCAACGAGCAGTACTTC.

The chain recombines TRBV15 with TRBJ1-1; D may be TRBD1 (6 bases). Germline CDR1 reads LNHNV; CDR2 reads YYDKDF (reference sequence). The CDR3 sequence is 14 residues long. The V end lost 0 bases, the J end lost 5 bases, and 10 bases lay between the germline ends. For the CDR3, the DNA is TGTGCCACCAGCAGAGATCGGCAGGGGACTGAAGCTTTCTTT. Residues: CATSRDRQGTEAFF.

This chain connects TRBV27 to TRBJ1-5; perhaps TRBD1 as D (6 bases). This CDR3 has 16 residues. The germline V gene has CDR1 MNHEY and CDR2 SMNVEV (reference sequence). V was pared by 0 bases and J by 1 base, with 10 bases between. The CDR3 DNA reads TGTGCCAGCAGTTTATCCAGGGGCCACAGCAATCAGCCCCAGCATTTT. It encodes CASSLSRGHSNQPQHF.

V gene TRBV27 combines with J gene TRBJ2-2; D not certain. V shed 6 bases and J shed 1 base, with 12 bases lying between them. This CDR3 has 15 residues. The germline V gene has CDR1 MNHEY and CDR2 SMNVEV (reference sequence). The CDR3 loop is CASRRFPLNTGELFF. In DNA, the CDR3 is TGTGCCAGCAGGCGCTTCCCTTTGAACACCGGGGAGCTGTTTTTT.

J is TRBJ2-7 and V is TRBV12-3 or TRBV12-4, with D tentatively TRBD2 (5 bases). Trimming stripped 3 bases from V and 4 bases from J, with 10 bases between. This CDR3 is 13 amino acids long. CDR3 protein: CASSFSGEYEQYF. Here the CDR3 DNA reads TGTGCCAGCAGTTTTTCCGGGGAGTACGAGCAGTACTTC.

This clonotype came up a few times. The V call is TRBV14, the J call TRBJ2-1, with D unclear. Trimming left V 1 base short and J 4 bases short, with 8 bases between. The CDR3 is made up of 14 amino acids. The germline gives CDR1 SGHDN, CDR2 FVKESK. The DNA of the CDR3 is TGTGCCAGCAGCCAAGGCATATGGTACAATGAGCAGTTCTTC. This codes for CASSQGIWYNEQFF.

The chain combines TRBV5-4 with TRBJ1-1; D is perhaps TRBD1 (5 bases). V was pared by 4 bases and J by 0 bases, with 16 bases between. The CDR3 is 16 amino acids. CDR1 is SGHNT and CDR2 is YYREEE in the germline V gene (reference sequence). The CDR3 nucleotides are TGTGCCAGCAGCGGAGAGCCGGGACGGATGAACACTGAAGCTTTCTTT. Translated: CASSGEPGRMNTEAFF. Full variable domain (missing parts from reference TRBV5-4 and TRBJ1-1): ETGVTQSPTHLIKTRGQQVTLRCSSQSGHNTVSWYQQALGQGPQFIFQYYREEENGRGNFPPRFSGLQFPNYSSELNVNALELDDSALYLCASSGEPGRMNTEAFFGQGTRLTVV.

This sequence joins TRBV19 and TRBJ2-2; 8 bases fit TRBD1. The V and J ends lost 11 bases and 5 bases, in that order; junction bases with no gene match: 7. CDR3 length: 13 residues. Germline V lookup: CDR1 LNHDA, CDR2 SQIVND (reference sequence). The CDR3: CASDRDRTGELFF. CDR3 coding DNA: TGTGCCTCGGACAGGGATAGAACCGGGGAGCTGTTTTTT.

This clonotype occurred a few times. The chain employs TRBV6-5 and TRBJ2-3, with D possibly matching TRBD1 (5 bases). The CDR3 sequence is 15 residues long. V shed 0 bases and J shed 1 base, with 8 bases lying between them. Germline loops: CDR1 MNHEY, CDR2 SVGAGI. Written as DNA, the CDR3 is TGTGCCAGCAGTTACTCAGTACAGGGCACAGATACGCAGTATTTT. Protein: CASSYSVQGTDTQYF.

The chain recombines TRBV7-2 with TRBJ1-5, with D unresolved. The CDR3 runs 16 residues. Germline V gene data show CDR1 as SGHTA and CDR2 as FQGNSA. Trimming removed 1 base from V and 0 bases from J, with 10 bases in between. In DNA, the CDR3 is TGTGCCAGCAGCTTAGGGGCAGGCAATAGCAATCAGCCCCAGCATTTT. It yields the protein CASSLGAGNSNQPQHF.

There are many counts of this clonotype. This chain connects TRBV29-1 to TRBJ2-7; D is possibly TRBD1 (5 bases). Trimming shortened V by 5 bases and J by 3 bases, and 17 bases separated the two germline ends. The CDR3 totals 14 residues. CDR1 and CDR2 (germline): SQVTM, ANQGSEA. The CDR3 spells CSVTPVTVYYEQYF. The DNA of the CDR3 is TGCAGCGTTACGCCCGTGACAGTATACTACGAGCAGTACTTC.

This clonotype is a singleton in its sample. The rearrangement links TRBV3-1 to TRBJ1-1; tentative D call: TRBD1 (5 bases). The germline V gene encodes CDR1 LGHDT and CDR2 YNNKEL (reference sequence). CDR3 length equals 15 residues. V was trimmed by 0 bases and J by 6 bases, leaving 14 bases between them. CDR3 in DNA: TGTGCCAGCAGCCAAGAACCTAGAGGGGTAGCTGAAGCTTTCTTT. Translating gives CASSQEPRGVAEAFF.

This clonotype was detected ten times or more. This rearrangement joins TRBV10-2 to TRBJ2-3; D unresolved. The V and J ends lost 4 bases and 6 bases respectively, with 5 bases between them. Germline CDR1 is WSHSY and CDR2 is SAAADI. The CDR3 totals 11 residues. In nucleotides, the CDR3 is TGCGCCAGCAGTGGGCCGGATACGCAGTATTTT. Protein: CASSGPDTQYF.

The chain links TRBV27 to TRBJ1-5; D is unresolved. V dropped 3 bases and J dropped 4 bases, with 7 bases sitting between them. Germline V CDR1 and CDR2: MNHEY, SMNVEV (reference sequence). The CDR3 has 13 amino acids. CDR3 sequence reads: CASSFGPNQPQHF. Here the CDR3 DNA reads TGTGCCAGCAGTTTCGGCCCGAATCAGCCCCAGCATTTT.

V gene TRBV29-1 combines with J gene TRBJ1-5, with 11 bases identical to TRBD1. With 6 bases clipped from V and 4 bases from J, the junction kept 2 bases outside the gene matches. Germline V CDR1 and CDR2: SQVTM, ANQGSEA. This CDR3 has 13 residues. The CDR3 here is CSVGQGVNQPQHF. The CDR3 nucleotides read TGCAGCGTGGGACAGGGGGTTAATCAGCCCCAGCATTTT. Combining the CDR3 with reference TRBV29-1 and TRBJ1-5 gives the whole variable domain SAVISQKPSRDICQRGTSLTIQCQVDSQVTMMFWYRQQPGQSLTLIATANQGSEATYESGFVIDKFPISRPNLTFSTLTVSNMSPEDSSIYLCSVGQGVNQPQHFGDGTRLSIL.